One sample yielded the 19 T cell receptor beta chains listed below, sequenced in a study of T-cell memory formation after mild COVID-19. TCRdb re-analysed the 5' RACE reads in MiXCR, keeping a single row per CDR3 protein. The repertoire has about 210,000 distinct CDR3 sequences, around 30% of them found once; the top ten carry roughly an eighth. Material: PBMCs or a T cell subset sorted from them (not recorded which). The receptors here all came from an adult woman who had mild COVID-19 (a few samples of this study predate the infection). Cell type and time point are not known.

This clonotype was counted between two and nine times. The chain uses TRBV7-6 and TRBJ2-7; D not certain. Deletions cut 2 bases from V and 6 bases from J, with 17 bases between. From germline, CDR1 is SGHVS and CDR2 FNYEAQ. The CDR3 loop spans 15 amino acids. The CDR3 here is CASSLKDKDSGEQYF. The CDR3, as DNA: TGTGCCAGCAGCTTAAAGGATAAGGATTCGGGCGAGCAGTACTTC.

This clonotype showed up just once. This chain joins TRBV20-1 and TRBJ2-3, with 9 bases lining up with TRBD2. CDR1 is DFQATT and CDR2 is SNEGSKA in the germline V gene (reference sequence). This CDR3 is 16 amino acids long. Germline trimming cut 5 bases from V and 4 bases from J; bases unmatched to any gene: 13. CDR3 nucleotides: TGCAGTGCTCACCCGAACGGGCGGGGGGGCGCAGATACGCAGTATTTT. Residues: CSAHPNGRGGADTQYF.

This chain uses TRBV10-3 with TRBJ2-1, with D tentatively TRBD1 or TRBD2 (5 bases each). CDR1 is ENHRY and CDR2 is SYGVKD in the germline V gene. The CDR3 is 13 amino acids. Trimming left V 2 bases short and J 9 bases short, with 11 bases between. In DNA form, the CDR3 reads TGTGCCATCAGTGAGGGGGGACCCCCTGAGCAGTTCTTC. Residues: CAISEGGPPEQFF.

A few counts support this clonotype. The CDR3 protein is CASSLETGTGNGYTF. CDR3 bases: TGTGCCAGCAGCCTTGAAACCGGGACAGGGAATGGCTACACCTTC. V is TRBV12-3 or TRBV12-4 and J is TRBJ1-2, with 9 bases aligning to TRBD1. This CDR3 has 15 residues. Trimming took 6 bases from V and 6 from J; bases not matched to a gene: 11.

The rearrangement joins TRBV10-1 to TRBJ1-5, with a weak D call TRBD1 (6 bases). The V end lost 7 bases, the J end lost 0 bases, and 13 bases lay between the germline ends. CDR1 WNHNN and CDR2 SYGVQD come from the germline V gene (reference sequence). The CDR3 consists of 15 residues. This CDR3 reads CASICRQDSNQPQHF. CDR3 nucleotide sequence: TGCGCCAGCATTTGTCGACAGGATAGCAATCAGCCCCAGCATTTT.

This chain joins TRBV19 and TRBJ2-7; 7 positions agree with TRBD2. V lost 5 bases and J lost 5; bases outside the gene matches: 9. The germline gives CDR1 LNHDA, CDR2 SQIVND (reference sequence). The CDR3 loop spans 14 amino acids. The CDR3 DNA reads TGTGCCAGTAGTCCCGGGACTACGAGGGACGAGCAGTACTTC. Its protein product is CASSPGTTRDEQYF.

This chain joins TRBV11-2 and TRBJ2-2, with 7 bases matching TRBD1. The CDR3 is 14 amino acids. Germline V gene data show CDR1 as SGHAT and CDR2 as FQNNGV. V was pared by 4 bases and J by 6 bases, with 5 bases of the junction left unmatched. In DNA form, the CDR3 reads TGTGCCAGCAGCTCACTCCAGGGGGCCGGGGAGCTGTTTTTT. It yields the protein CASSSLQGAGELFF.

The chain's CDR3 is CAISVDRGQTNYGYTF. The CDR3 region has the DNA TGTGCCATCAGTGTGGACAGGGGCCAAACTAACTATGGCTACACCTTC. The chain has TRBV10-3 and TRBJ1-2; 9 bases are shared with TRBD1. CDR3 length: 16 residues. J lost 0 bases, V lost 4 bases, and 6 bases had no gene match. Per germline, CDR1 ENHRY and CDR2 SYGVKD.

The sample holds a few counts of this clonotype. The V call is TRBV29-1, the J call TRBJ1-4; 8 bases are a match to TRBD1. Germline CDR1 and CDR2: SQVTM and ANQGSEA. J was trimmed by 7 bases and V by 7 bases; bases with no gene match: 11. The CDR3 loop spans 14 amino acids. The CDR3 here is CSATDRVGSEKLFF. The DNA for the CDR3 is TGCAGCGCTACGGACAGGGTTGGTAGTGAAAAACTGTTTTTT.

The chain links TRBV6-1 to TRBJ1-2; 8 bases are shared with TRBD1. Germline assignment: CDR1 MNHNS and CDR2 SASEGT. This CDR3 has 15 amino acids. The V and J ends lost 5 bases and 6 bases, in that order; junction bases with no gene match: 11. The CDR3 spells CASSTDRGPFNGYTF. CDR3 coding DNA: TGTGCCAGCAGTACAGACAGGGGCCCTTTTAATGGCTACACCTTC.

The J gene is TRBJ1-1, the V gene TRBV7-8; no clear D. V lost 7 bases and J 0 bases, leaving 9 bases between the germline ends. This CDR3 is built from 13 residues. CDR1 and CDR2 from the germline V gene are SGHVS and FQNEAQ. This CDR3 is CASTLFVNTEAFF. CDR3 in DNA: TGTGCCAGCACCCTTTTCGTGAACACTGAAGCTTTCTTT.

The chain is built from TRBV7-2 and TRBJ1-5, with a tentative D call TRBD1 (6 bases). CDR1 and CDR2 (germline): SGHTA, FQGNSA. Trimming took off 5 bases at V and 4 bases at J, with 15 bases between the two ends. This CDR3 is built from 15 residues. Written as DNA, the CDR3 is TGTGCCAGCAGCCTAGGGGGGCCAGGTAATCAGCCCCAGCATTTT. Translated: CASSLGGPGNQPQHF.

The gene calls are TRBV6-1 and TRBJ1-6; D not certain. This CDR3 has 13 amino acids. Germline V lookup: CDR1 MNHNS, CDR2 SASEGT. Trimming removed 2 bases from V and 5 bases from J, with 4 bases in between. The CDR3 reads CASSESDNSPLHF. In nucleotides, the CDR3 is TGTGCCAGCAGTGAAAGCGATAATTCACCCCTCCACTTT.

This chain connects TRBV6-1 to TRBJ2-7; 12 nucleotides match TRBD1. The germline gives CDR1 MNHNS, CDR2 SASEGT. This CDR3 has 13 residues. With 9 bases clipped from V and 6 bases from J, the junction kept 6 bases outside the gene matches. CDR3 protein: CASNRDRGPEQYF. The CDR3 nucleotides read TGTGCCAGTAACCGGGACAGGGGGCCCGAGCAGTACTTC.

This clonotype has more than one count but fewer than ten. This chain links TRBV3-1 with TRBJ2-1; weak D call: TRBD2 (5 bases). The V and J ends lost 5 bases and 0 bases respectively, with 14 bases between them. Germline values: CDR1 LGHDT, CDR2 YNNKEL (reference sequence). CDR3 size: 16 residues. The CDR3 DNA follows: TGTGCCAGCAGCATTCGGCGGGCGGGCTCCTACAATGAGCAGTTCTTC. This gives the protein CASSIRRAGSYNEQFF.

This clonotype was detected only a few times. The genes are TRBV2 and TRBJ1-2, with no clear D. The germline V gene encodes CDR1 SNHLY and CDR2 FYNNEI. The CDR3 loop spans 12 amino acids. V lost 2 bases to trimming and J lost 2 bases, with 3 bases between them. Here the CDR3 reads CASSETNYGYTF. Here the CDR3 DNA reads TGTGCCAGCAGTGAAACCAACTATGGCTACACCTTC.

The gene calls are TRBV12-3 or TRBV12-4 and TRBJ1-1, with D unclear. Trimming removed 2 bases from V and 1 base from J, with 8 bases in between. The CDR3 covers 14 residues. The CDR3 nucleotides read TGTGCCAGCAGTTTACGGACTGAGAACACTGAAGCTTTCTTT. The encoded protein is CASSLRTENTEAFF.

The rearrangement uses TRBV18 and TRBJ2-3; weak D call: TRBD1 (6 bases). With 5 bases removed from V and 0 bases from J, the gap between germline ends came to 15 bases. The germline CDR1 and CDR2 sequences are KGHSH and LQKENI. This CDR3 spans 16 amino acids. CDR3 in DNA: TGTGCCAGCTCAGCACAGGGCTACTCAAGCACAGATACGCAGTATTTT. This codes for CASSAQGYSSTDTQYF.

This clonotype was counted between two and nine times. The J gene is TRBJ2-1, the V gene TRBV29-1; D is unresolved. The CDR3 spans 15 residues. V lost 4 bases and J lost 5, with 18 bases in between. Germline lookup yields CDR1 SQVTM and CDR2 ANQGSEA. CDR3 sequence (DNA): TGCAGCGTTGTAGTAGGCTCCGGAAGGGACAATGAGCAGTTCTTC. The encoded protein is CSVVVGSGRDNEQFF.